Sequencing of this T cell receptor (beta chain) was carried out in a study of T cell responses to AZD1222 COVID-19 vaccine. Study details: Combined were second doses at about 4 or about 12 weeks.

As concerns this clone: Its target is unknown.

CDR1 and CDR2 (germline): SGHRS, YFSETQ. With V trimmed by 5 bases and J by 8 bases, 11 bases remained unmatched. This CDR3 spans 14 amino acids. The assay was immunoSEQ multiplex PCR, and TCRdb's table has in-frame clones only and misses some. The table has 150,000 to 200,000 clones, 80% to 95% seen once. General study findings and limits: Spike-specific TCR repertoires showed rising breadth and depth after two AZD1222 doses. None of the repertoires were sampled until the peak T cell response had passed.

The J gene is TRBJ1-2, the V gene TRBV5-1, with 8 bases that match TRBD1. The receptor was isolated from an adult in good health. The specimen comprised peripheral blood, sampled on day 0 of AZD1222 vaccination. The CDR3 protein is CASRQTGAGSGYTF. The CDR3, as DNA: TGCGCCAGCAGACAGACAGGGGCCGGGAGCGGCTACACCTTC.